Following are 5 T cell receptor beta chains from one sample sequenced in a study of response to subunit inactivated influenza vaccine. In TCRdb, the RT-PCR reads were re-called with MiXCR into one record per CDR3 protein. Of approximately 520,000 distinct CDR3 sequences listed, 15% to 20% are singletons. The source material was CD4+ T cells sorted from PBMCs, sampled less than 25 months after vaccination. These receptors came from a man between 50 and 75 years old who received an inactivated influenza vaccine.

As regards this clonotype: At one end, the junction sequence differs from germline, possibly due to a read error. This chain links TRBV20-1 with TRBJ2-1, with D perhaps given as TRBD1 or TRBD2 (5 bases each). CDR1 DFQATT and CDR2 SNEGSKA come from the germline V gene (reference sequence). The CDR3 is made up of 11 amino acids. The CDR3 DNA follows: TGCAGTGCTAGTGCACAGGCGGGCGTGGTCTTC. Its translation: CSASAQAGVVF.

The rearrangement joins TRBV12-3 or TRBV12-4 to TRBJ2-7; the D gene is possibly TRBD1 (6 bases). This CDR3 is 14 amino acids long. With 3 bases removed from V and 4 bases from J, the gap between germline ends came to 13 bases. The CDR3 loop reads CASSFRTALYEQYF. CDR3 coding DNA: TGTGCCAGCAGTTTTAGGACAGCCCTGTACGAGCAGTACTTC.

This clonotype was observed a handful of times. This chain links TRBV12-3 or TRBV12-4 with TRBJ2-1; D might be TRBD1 (5 bases). This CDR3 is built from 14 residues. V was pared by 6 bases and J by 7 bases, with 16 bases between. This chain's CDR3 is CASRPGSESNEQFF. In DNA, the CDR3 is TGTGCCAGCAGGCCAGGGTCTGAGAGTAATGAGCAGTTCTTC.

This clonotype has at least ten counts. The gene calls are TRBV15 and TRBJ1-5; tentatively, D is TRBD1 (5 bases). V was cut by 0 bases and J by 3 bases, with 9 bases left in between. The CDR3 has 15 residues. Germline V gene lookup returns CDR1 LNHNV and CDR2 YYDKDF (reference sequence). CDR3 DNA sequence: TGTGCCACCAGCAGAGATCCAGGGACCAATCAGCCCCAGCATTTT. It codes for CATSRDPGTNQPQHF.

The chain combines TRBV7-9 with TRBJ2-7, with 7 bases lining up with TRBD1. V trimming: 2 bases; J trimming: 5 bases; junction bases outside the gene matches: 6. The CDR3 has 14 amino acids. The germline gives CDR1 SEHNR, CDR2 FQNEAQ (reference sequence). CDR3 amino acids: CASSLIRGTDEQYF. CDR3 sequence (DNA): TGTGCCAGCAGCTTAATCAGGGGGACCGACGAGCAGTACTTC.